This T cell receptor beta chain was found in a study of identifying expanded T cells in peripheral blood. Findings and caveats of the study: Over approximately two and four weeks, about 15 and 18 clones changed, versus more than 1 between replicates.

The CDR3 consists of 19 residues. Trimming took 2 bases from V and 7 from J; bases not matched to a gene: 19. Per the germline V gene, CDR1 is SGHRS and CDR2 is YFSETQ. In the case of this clone: Its antigen remains unidentified.

Repertoires were generated with immunoSEQ multiplex PCR, while TCRdb's copy carries only in-frame clones and drops some. Here the sample spans about 85,000 clones, around 90% being singletons. Material: blood. The chain has TRBV5-1 and TRBJ2-1; 9 bases are shared with TRBD2. The clonotype was recovered from a person aged 18 to 70 in good health. The CDR3 here is CASSLGYSSGIEYGNEQFF. The CDR3 DNA is TGCGCCAGCAGCTTAGGATACTCTAGCGGGATCGAGTACGGGAATGAGCAGTTCTTC.